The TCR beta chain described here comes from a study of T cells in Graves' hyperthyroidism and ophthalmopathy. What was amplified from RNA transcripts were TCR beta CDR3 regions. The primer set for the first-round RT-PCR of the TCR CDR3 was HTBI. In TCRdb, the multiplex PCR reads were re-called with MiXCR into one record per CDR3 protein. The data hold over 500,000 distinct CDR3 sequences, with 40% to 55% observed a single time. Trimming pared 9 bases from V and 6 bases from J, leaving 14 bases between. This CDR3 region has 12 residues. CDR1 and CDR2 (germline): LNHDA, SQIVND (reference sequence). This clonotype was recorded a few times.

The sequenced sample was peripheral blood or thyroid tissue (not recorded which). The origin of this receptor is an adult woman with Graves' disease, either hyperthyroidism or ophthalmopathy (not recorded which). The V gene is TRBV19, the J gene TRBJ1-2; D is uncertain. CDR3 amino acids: CASKSGWDGYTF. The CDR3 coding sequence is TGTGCCAGCAAGTCGGGCTGGGATGGCTACACCTTC.